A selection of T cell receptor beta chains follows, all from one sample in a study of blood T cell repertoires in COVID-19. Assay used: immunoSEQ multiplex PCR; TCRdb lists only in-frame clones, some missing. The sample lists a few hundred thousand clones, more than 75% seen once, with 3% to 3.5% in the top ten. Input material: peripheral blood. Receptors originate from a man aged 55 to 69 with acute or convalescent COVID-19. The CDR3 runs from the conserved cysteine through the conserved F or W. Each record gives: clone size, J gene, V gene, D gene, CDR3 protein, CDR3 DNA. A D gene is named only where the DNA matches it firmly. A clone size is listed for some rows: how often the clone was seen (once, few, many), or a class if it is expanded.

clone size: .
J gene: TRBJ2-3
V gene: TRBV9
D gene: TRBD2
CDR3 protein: CASSPPSGGGTDTQYF
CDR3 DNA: TGTGCCAGCAGCCCCCCTAGCGGGGGAGGTACAGATACGCAGTATTTT

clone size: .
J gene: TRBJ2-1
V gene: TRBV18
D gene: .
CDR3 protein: CASSPPGQQRPYNEQFF
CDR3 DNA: TGTGCCAGCTCACCACCCGGACAGCAACGCCCCTACAATGAGCAGTTCTTC

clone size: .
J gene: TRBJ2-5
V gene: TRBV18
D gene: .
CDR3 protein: CASSLAQVPETQYF
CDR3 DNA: TGTGCCAGCTCACTCGCCCAGGTTCCGGAGACCCAGTACTTC

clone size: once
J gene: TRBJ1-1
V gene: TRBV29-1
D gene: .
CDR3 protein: CSVDPYSGSGGPEAFF
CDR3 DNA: TGCAGCGTTGACCCCTATTCAGGTTCGGGGGGGCCTGAAGCTTTCTTT

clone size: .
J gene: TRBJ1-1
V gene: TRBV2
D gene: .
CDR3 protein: CASSELRENTEAFF
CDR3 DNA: TGTGCCAGCAGTGAACTACGGGAGAACACTGAAGCTTTCTTT

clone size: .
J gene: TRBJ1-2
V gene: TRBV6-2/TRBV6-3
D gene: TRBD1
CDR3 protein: CASSNNRGQGYTF
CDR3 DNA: TGTGCCAGCAGTAACAACAGGGGGCAGGGCTACACCTTC

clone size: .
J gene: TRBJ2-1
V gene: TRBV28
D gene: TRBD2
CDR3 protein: CASSLFSSGGANEQFF
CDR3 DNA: TGTGCCAGCAGTTTGTTTTCTAGCGGGGGGGCCAATGAGCAGTTCTTC

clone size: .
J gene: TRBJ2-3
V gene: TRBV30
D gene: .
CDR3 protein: CAWSVHRDTQYF
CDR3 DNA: TGTGCCTGGAGTGTACACCGAGATACGCAGTATTTT

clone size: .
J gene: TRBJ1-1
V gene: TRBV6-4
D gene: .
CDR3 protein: CASSVKQNTEAFF
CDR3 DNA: TGTGCCAGCAGTGTAAAACAGAACACTGAAGCTTTCTTT

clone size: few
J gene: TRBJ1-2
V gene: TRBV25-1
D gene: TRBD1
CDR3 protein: CASSRRTGGGGYTF
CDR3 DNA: TGTGCCAGCAGTAGGCGGACAGGGGGTGGTGGCTACACCTTC

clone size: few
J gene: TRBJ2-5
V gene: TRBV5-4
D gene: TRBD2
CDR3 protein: CASSLGLAGGQETQYF
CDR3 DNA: TGTGCCAGCAGCTTGGGGCTAGCGGGGGGGCAAGAGACCCAGTACTTC

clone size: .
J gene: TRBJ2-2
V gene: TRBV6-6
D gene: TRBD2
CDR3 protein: CASSPLAGGRYTGELFF
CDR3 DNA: TGTGCCAGCAGTCCTCTAGCGGGGGGGCGGTACACCGGGGAGCTGTTTTTT

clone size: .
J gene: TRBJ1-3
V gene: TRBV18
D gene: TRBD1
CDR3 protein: CASSQRTFGTGATSSGNTIYF
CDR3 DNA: TGTGCCAGCTCACAACGGACTTTCGGGACAGGGGCGACAAGCTCTGGAAACACCATATATTTT

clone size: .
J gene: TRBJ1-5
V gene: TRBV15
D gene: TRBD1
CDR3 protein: CATSRGDRGSNQPQHF
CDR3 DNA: TGTGCCACCAGCAGAGGGGACAGGGGTAGCAATCAGCCCCAGCATTTT

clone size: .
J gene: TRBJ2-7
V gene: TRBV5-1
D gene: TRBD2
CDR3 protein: CASSLEGSGYEQYF
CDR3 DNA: TGCGCCAGCAGCTTGGAGGGTAGCGGGTACGAGCAGTACTTC

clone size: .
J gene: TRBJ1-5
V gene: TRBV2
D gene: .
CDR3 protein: CASRIDRFNQPQHF
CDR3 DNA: TGTGCCAGCAGAATAGACAGGTTCAATCAGCCCCAGCATTTT

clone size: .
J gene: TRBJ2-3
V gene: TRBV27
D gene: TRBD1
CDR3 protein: CASSFMGTGGQQYF
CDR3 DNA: TGTGCCAGCAGTTTTATGGGGACAGGGGGCCAGCAGTATTTT